The sequence of this TCR beta chain was determined in a study of shared clonotypes between healthy human individuals. For the study at large: The study used three CD4 naive, three CD4 memory, two CD8 naive and one CD8 memory plate per donor.

Assay used: immunoSEQ multiplex PCR; TCRdb lists only in-frame clones, some missing. Of approximately 2.5 million clones in the sample, just over 90% are singletons; the top ten hold 0.11% to 0.15%. Note on this clone: Its antigen is currently unknown.

Notes on the study in general: An effect of sequencing depth on clonotype sharing among donors was expected. Clonotypes which were not shared had lower generation probabilities than clonotypes that all four donors shared.

The sequencing sample was made of naive CD4+ T cells sorted from blood. The subset was: CD45RA+ positively selected. The source of this sequence is a man younger than 30 in good health.

CDR3 loop: CASSIGWNNEQFF. CDR3 nucleotide sequence: TGTGCCAGTAGTATAGGGTGGAACAATGAGCAGTTCTTC. The chain joins TRBV19 to TRBJ2-1; D gene unclear. CDR3 size: 13 residues. V gave up 1 base and J gave up 5 bases, with 6 bases separating them. Germline CDR1 is LNHDA and CDR2 is SQIVND (reference sequence).